The 30 T cell receptor beta chains given below trace back to one sample, sequenced in a study of neurological immune-mediated disorders. TCRdb called the 5' RACE reads again in MiXCR, with one record for every CDR3 protein. The sample records 60,000 to 70,000 distinct CDR3 sequences, around 5% being singletons. Material: PBMCs. All receptors come from a human donor with multiple sclerosis. The donor label of this sample is uncertain.

Many counts were recorded for this clonotype. The J gene is TRBJ2-3, the V gene TRBV7-2; D possibly corresponds to TRBD1 (6 bases). Germline V gene sequence: CDR1 SGHTA, CDR2 FQGNSA. With 5 bases removed from V and 3 bases from J, the gap between germline ends came to 21 bases. This CDR3 contains 17 residues. The chain's CDR3 is CASSQPGTTSGTDTQYF. The DNA of the CDR3 is TGTGCCAGCAGCCAACCCGGGACAACTAGTGGGACAGATACGCAGTATTTT.

Ten or more counts support this clonotype. V and J are TRBV4-2 and TRBJ2-5; 11 bases map to TRBD2. Trimming cost V 4 bases and J 4 bases; bases outside gene matches: 14. Germline V lookup: CDR1 LGHNA, CDR2 YNFKEQ. This CDR3 contains 18 residues. As DNA, the CDR3 is TGTGCCAGCAGCCCTCAAGACCCCGTAGCGGGGGGGGTAGAGACCCAGTACTTC. Translating gives CASSPQDPVAGGVETQYF.

This clonotype was seen many times. The DNA for the CDR3 is TGTGCCAGCAGCGTAGCTAGTGGGGCTGAAGCTTTCTTT. Its translation is CASSVASGAEAFF. The chain couples TRBV9 to TRBJ1-1; D remains unclear. V was pared by 0 bases and J by 6 bases, with 9 bases between. The CDR3 covers 13 residues. Per the germline V gene, CDR1 is SGDLS and CDR2 is YYNGEE.

This clonotype occurred many times. V gene TRBV5-1 combines with J gene TRBJ1-5; a possible D gene is TRBD1 (6 bases). The CDR3 is 13 amino acids. The germline V and J ends were trimmed by 2 bases and 5 bases, with 8 bases remaining between them. Germline values: CDR1 SGHRS, CDR2 YFSETQ. The CDR3 coding sequence is TGCGCCAGCAGCTTAGGGGGGGATCAGCCCCAGCATTTT. Amino acid sequence: CASSLGGDQPQHF.

This clonotype came up many times. V gene TRBV20-1 combines with J gene TRBJ2-3, with TRBD1 identical over 7 bases. V trimming: 6 bases; J trimming: 2 bases; junction bases outside the gene matches: 11. The CDR3 is 15 residues long. Germline CDR1 is DFQATT and CDR2 is SNEGSKA (reference sequence). The CDR3 sequence: CSAPHPGQATDTQYF. DNA of the CDR3: TGCAGTGCCCCACATCCAGGACAGGCCACAGATACGCAGTATTTT.

Ten or more counts support this clonotype. V gene TRBV5-5 combines with J gene TRBJ2-1; TRBD2 might be the D (7 bases). CDR3 length: 14 residues. Looked up from germline, CDR1 is SGHKS and CDR2 is YYEKEE (reference sequence). Trimming removed 0 bases from V and 8 bases from J, with 12 bases in between. This chain's CDR3 is CASSLGGGGYEQFF. The CDR3, as DNA: TGTGCCAGCAGCTTGGGCGGGGGCGGTTATGAGCAGTTCTTC.

This clonotype was observed at least ten times. J is TRBJ2-7 and V is TRBV5-1, with TRBD2 matching over 9 bases. Germline loops: CDR1 SGHRS, CDR2 YFSETQ. The V segment lost 3 bases and the J segment 3 bases; nucleotides outside the gene matches: 19. The length of the CDR3 is 19 residues. The CDR3 coding sequence is TGCGCCAGCAGCTCCACCTTACTGGCGGGGGGGGGAACCTACTACGAGCAGTACTTC. This translates into CASSSTLLAGGGTYYEQYF.

There are many counts of this clonotype. V and J are TRBV5-1 and TRBJ2-7; 7 bases line up with TRBD1. Germline CDR1 reads SGHRS; CDR2 reads YFSETQ. Trimming removed 6 bases from V and 0 bases from J; junction bases left unmatched: 6. The CDR3 totals 14 residues. The CDR3 spells CASTATGDSYEQYF. The CDR3 region has the DNA TGCGCCAGCACCGCAACAGGGGACTCCTACGAGCAGTACTTC. Variable domain in full (rest from reference TRBV5-1 and TRBJ2-7): KAGVTQTPRYLIKTRGQQVTLSCSPISGHRSVSWYQQTPGQGLQFLFEYFSETQRNKGNFPGRFSGRQFSNSRSEMNVSTLELGDSALYLCASTATGDSYEQYFGPGTRLTVT.

This clonotype was observed a few times. The chain uses TRBV5-6 and TRBJ1-2, with TRBD1 matching 9 bases. Germline CDR1 reads SGHDT; CDR2 reads YYEEEE. This CDR3 spans 15 amino acids. The trim removed 4 bases at V and 7 bases at J, leaving 11 bases unmatched. The CDR3 coding sequence is TGTGCCAGCAGCCTTGGGGAGACAGGGGGATCTGGCTACACCTTC. Its translation is CASSLGETGGSGYTF.

This clonotype was detected many times. The chain couples TRBV5-5 to TRBJ1-6, with TRBD1 identical over 7 bases. Per the germline V gene, CDR1 is SGHKS and CDR2 is YYEKEE (reference sequence). The CDR3 extends over 14 amino acids. V trimming: 4 bases; J trimming: 9 bases; junction bases outside the gene matches: 7. CDR3 nucleotide sequence: TGTGCCAGCAGCCAAGGGGGCGCAGGTTCACCCCTCCACTTT. It yields the protein CASSQGGAGSPLHF.

This clonotype showed up many times. This CDR3 reads CSAGQGQAGGNTIYF. The CDR3 DNA is TGCAGTGCAGGACAGGGGCAAGCCGGTGGAAACACCATATATTTT. The rearrangement uses TRBV20-1 and TRBJ1-3, with 9 nucleotides matching TRBD1. The J segment lost 3 bases and the V segment lost 6 bases, leaving 9 bases of the junction unmatched. Germline CDR1 is DFQATT and CDR2 is SNEGSKA (reference sequence). This CDR3 has 15 residues.

This clonotype was detected a few times. The chain employs TRBV18 and TRBJ1-1; D remains ambiguous. This CDR3 has 14 residues. The germline V gene has CDR1 KGHSH and CDR2 LQKENI. The V end was cut by 5 bases, the J end by 4 bases, with 14 bases between. CDR3 in DNA: TGTGCCAGCTCAGAGAGGACCGGCCTCACTGAAGCTTTCTTT. Protein: CASSERTGLTEAFF.

Ten or more counts support this clonotype. The J gene is TRBJ2-2, the V gene TRBV5-1; no clear D gene. Between the trimmed V and J ends, which lost 3 bases and 1 base, there was a span of 7 bases. The CDR3 sequence is 14 residues long. Germline CDR1 SGHRS, CDR2 YFSETQ. The CDR3 loop reads CASSSKQNTGELFF. In DNA, the CDR3 is TGCGCCAGCAGCTCCAAACAGAACACCGGGGAGCTGTTTTTT. The full variable domain, its missing parts supplied by reference TRBV5-1 and TRBJ2-2, is KAGVTQTPRYLIKTRGQQVTLSCSPISGHRSVSWYQQTPGQGLQFLFEYFSETQRNKGNFPGRFSGRQFSNSRSEMNVSTLELGDSALYLCASSSKQNTGELFFGEGSRLTVL.

This clonotype was observed at least ten times. V gene TRBV12-3 or TRBV12-4 combines with J gene TRBJ1-3; D gene unclear. With 7 bases removed from V and 0 bases from J, the gap between germline ends came to 13 bases. The CDR3 contains 15 residues. The CDR3 coding sequence is TGTGCCAGCACCTCATCCTCCCACTCTGGAAACACCATATATTTT. Translation: CASTSSSHSGNTIYF.

There are many counts of this clonotype. The chain is built from TRBV6-1 and TRBJ2-7, with 10 bases identical to TRBD2. Germline values: CDR1 MNHNS, CDR2 SASEGT. This CDR3 spans 15 amino acids. V shed 7 bases and J 3 bases; nucleotides not matched to a gene: 9. CDR3 in amino acids: CASILAGGASYEQYF. The CDR3 DNA is TGTGCCAGCATCTTAGCGGGGGGCGCCAGCTACGAGCAGTACTTC.

This clonotype was recorded at least ten times. The chain has TRBV20-1 and TRBJ2-7; maybe TRBD2 (6 bases). V was pared by 6 bases and J by 1 base, with 10 bases between. Germline V lookup: CDR1 DFQATT, CDR2 SNEGSKA (reference sequence). The CDR3 is 12 residues long. The CDR3: CSADGGSYEQYF. The DNA for the CDR3 is TGCAGTGCGGACGGGGGTTCCTACGAGCAGTACTTC.

This clonotype has at least ten counts. The V gene is TRBV4-1, the J gene TRBJ2-1; 8 bases match TRBD2. The CDR3 is 16 amino acids. CDR1 and CDR2 (germline): MGHRA, YSYEKL. The V segment lost 0 bases and the J segment 6 bases; nucleotides outside the gene matches: 7. This CDR3 reads CASSQEASGFGNEQFF. In nucleotides, the CDR3 is TGCGCCAGCAGCCAAGAGGCTAGCGGGTTCGGCAATGAGCAGTTCTTC.

This clonotype was recorded at least ten times. The CDR3 spells CASSSTGSGTEAFF. Here the CDR3 DNA reads TGCGCCAGCAGCTCCACAGGGTCCGGCACTGAAGCTTTCTTT. The J gene is TRBJ1-1, the V gene TRBV5-1; D might be TRBD1 (6 bases). Germline values: CDR1 SGHRS, CDR2 YFSETQ. The CDR3 contains 14 residues. Trimming removed 3 bases from V and 4 bases from J, with 13 bases in between.

This clonotype was observed at least ten times. This rearrangement joins TRBV7-2 to TRBJ2-1; 7 nucleotides align to TRBD2. CDR1 and CDR2 (germline): SGHTA, FQGNSA. Trimming removed 1 base from V and 5 bases from J; junction bases left unmatched: 8. The CDR3 runs 16 residues. The CDR3 bases are TGTGCCAGCAGCTTAGTGGGGCTAGCGGTTAACAATGAGCAGTTCTTC. It encodes CASSLVGLAVNNEQFF. Full variable domain (remainder filled in from reference TRBV7-2 and TRBJ2-1): GAGVSQSPSNKVTEKGKDVELRCDPISGHTALYWYRQSLGQGLEFLIYFQGNSAPDKSGLPSDRFSAERTGGSVSTLTIQRTQQEDSAVYLCASSLVGLAVNNEQFFGPGTRLTVL.

This clonotype was counted at least ten times. This chain joins TRBV6-5 and TRBJ1-6, with a tentative D call TRBD1 (5 bases). This CDR3 spans 18 amino acids. V was shortened by 5 bases and J by 10 bases, with 27 bases between the two germline ends. The V gene's germline CDR1 is MNHEY and CDR2 SVGAGI. The CDR3 protein is CASSRRRSRDRRGSPLHF. DNA for the CDR3: TGTGCCAGCAGTCGTCGAAGGAGCCGGGACCGCAGAGGATCACCCCTCCACTTT.

The table lists this clonotype with many counts. The J gene is TRBJ2-7, the V gene TRBV6-1; 8 nucleotides line up with TRBD2. This CDR3 has 16 residues. Germline V gene sequence: CDR1 MNHNS, CDR2 SASEGT. After removal of 2 bases from V and 4 bases from J, the junction contained 10 bases not matched to a gene. The CDR3, as DNA: TGTGCCAGCAGTGAACAGTTCAGCGGGGGACCGTACGAGCAGTACTTC. Residues: CASSEQFSGGPYEQYF.

About this clonotype: A much larger clone lies one base from this, so it may be a read error. The chain employs TRBV5-6 and TRBJ2-7; D might be TRBD2 (6 bases). V lost 5 bases and J 7 bases, leaving 19 bases between the germline ends. The germline V gene encodes CDR1 SGHDT and CDR2 YYEEEE. This CDR3 comprises 14 residues. CDR3 bases: TGTGCCAGCAGTCACCCGGGACTCTTGAGGGAGCAGTACTTC. Protein product: CASSHPGLLREQYF.

This clonotype was seen at least ten times. The chain combines TRBV7-9 with TRBJ2-5; D call uncertain. The CDR3 is 13 amino acids. With 3 bases removed from V and 2 bases from J, the gap between germline ends came to 7 bases. Germline values: CDR1 SEHNR, CDR2 FQNEAQ (reference sequence). CDR3 region: CASSLSSQETQYF. In DNA, the CDR3 is TGTGCCAGCAGCTTGAGTAGTCAAGAGACCCAGTACTTC.

This clonotype was seen many times. The rearrangement uses TRBV7-3 and TRBJ1-2; weak D call: TRBD1 (5 bases). Trimming stripped 5 bases from V and 5 bases from J, with 15 bases between. Germline V CDR1 and CDR2: SGHTA, FQGTGA. This CDR3 is built from 14 residues. The CDR3 nucleotides are TGTGCCAGCAGCCCCGGGACGCCGGGTTATGGCTACACCTTC. Protein product: CASSPGTPGYGYTF.

This clonotype came up many times. The rearrangement uses TRBV12-3 or TRBV12-4 and TRBJ1-1; D is undetermined. The V end lost 3 bases, the J end lost 2 bases, and 10 bases lay between the germline ends. This CDR3 is built from 14 residues. The CDR3 sequence: CASSLRSRNTEAFF. The CDR3 DNA reads as TGTGCCAGCAGTTTGAGGAGTAGAAACACTGAAGCTTTCTTT.

Ten or more counts support this clonotype. The rearrangement links TRBV11-2 to TRBJ1-1; D uncertain. The length of the CDR3 is 13 residues. Germline CDR1 is SGHAT and CDR2 is FQNNGV. V lost 6 bases and J lost 2, with 10 bases in between. The CDR3 loop is CASSSGVNTEAFF. Written as DNA, the CDR3 is TGTGCCAGCAGTTCGGGAGTTAACACTGAAGCTTTCTTT.

This clonotype was observed a few times. CDR3 sequence: CATSRDRGQETQYF. The CDR3 nucleotides read TGCGCCACCTCCCGGGACAGGGGCCAAGAGACCCAGTACTTC. V usage is TRBV10-2 and J usage is TRBJ2-5, with 10 bases identical to TRBD1. V shed 10 bases, J shed 1 base, and the junction held 6 bases outside the gene matches. This CDR3 is built from 14 residues. Germline CDR1 is WSHSY and CDR2 is SAAADI.

This clonotype was seen repeatedly, ten times or more. The V gene is TRBV5-1, the J gene TRBJ2-7; 7 bases match TRBD1. CDR1 SGHRS and CDR2 YFSETQ come from the germline V gene. The CDR3 loop spans 15 amino acids. V was clipped by 4 bases and J by 2 bases; unmatched bases: 9. CDR3 sequence reads: CASSISGGTAYEQYF. The CDR3 DNA follows: TGCGCCAGCAGCATATCCGGTGGGACAGCCTACGAGCAGTACTTC.

This clonotype was recorded many times. The chain links TRBV12-3 or TRBV12-4 to TRBJ2-3; 8 bases are shared with TRBD1. The ends lost 4 bases at V and 2 bases at J; junction bases unmatched: 8. This CDR3 is 16 amino acids long. CDR3 in DNA: TGTGCCAGCAGTTCCTATGACAGGGGCATCACAGATACGCAGTATTTT. Translation: CASSSYDRGITDTQYF.

Points on this clonotype: This may stem from a read error, because a much larger clone lies one nucleotide away. The genes are TRBV10-1 and TRBJ1-1; weak D call: TRBD1 (5 bases). Germline V CDR1 and CDR2: WNHNN, SYGVQD (reference sequence). This CDR3 spans 14 amino acids. Written as DNA, the CDR3 is TGCGCCAGCAGTGACCCAGGGACGAACAGTGAAGCTTTCTTT. This gives the protein CASSDPGTNSEAFF.